The 5 T cell receptor beta chains reported below all come from one sample, sequenced in a study of T cells in Graves' hyperthyroidism and ophthalmopathy. Amplification targeted TCR beta CDR3 regions from RNA transcripts. TCR CDR3 underwent first-round RT-PCR with the HTBI primer set. TCRdb re-called the multiplex PCR reads with MiXCR, one entry per CDR3 protein. The sample holds approximately 690,000 distinct CDR3 sequences; less than 25% are singletons and the top ten take roughly a third. Material for sequencing was blood. The receptors shown here come from a man younger than 45 with Graves' ophthalmopathy.

The chain uses TRBV15 and TRBJ2-1; 7 nucleotides align to TRBD2. CDR3 length: 16 amino acids. The trim removed 0 bases at V and 8 bases at J, leaving 10 bases unmatched. CDR1 LNHNV and CDR2 YYDKDF come from the germline V gene (reference sequence). The CDR3 protein is CATSRDPRTRTHEQFF. CDR3 bases: TGTGCCACCAGCAGAGATCCTCGGACTAGAACCCATGAGCAGTTCTTC.

Many counts were recorded for this clonotype. The J gene is TRBJ2-1, the V gene TRBV2; D remains unclear. V dropped 6 bases and J dropped 9 bases, with 12 bases sitting between them. The germline CDR1 and CDR2 sequences are SNHLY and FYNNEI. The CDR3 runs to 12 residues. The chain's CDR3 is CASRGRSGEQFF. CDR3 sequence (DNA): TGTGCCAGCAGGGGCAGGTCGGGTGAGCAGTTCTTC.

This clonotype was seen more than once but under ten times. The gene calls are TRBV20-1 and TRBJ2-7; D possibly uses TRBD1 or TRBD2 (5 bases each). CDR1 DFQATT and CDR2 SNEGSKA come from the germline V gene (reference sequence). Trimming removed 5 bases from V and 6 bases from J, with 11 bases in between. This CDR3 is 11 amino acids long. The CDR3 region has the DNA TGCAGTGCTGGGGGTACCGTCGAGCAGTACTTC. As protein: CSAGGTVEQYF.

Ten or more counts support this clonotype. The chain links TRBV11-2 to TRBJ2-7, with D perhaps matching TRBD2 (7 bases). Germline CDR1 and CDR2: SGHAT and FQNNGV. The CDR3 is made up of 16 amino acids. V shed 1 base and J shed 3 bases, with 16 bases lying between them. CDR3 region: CASSLVRGATYYEQYF. CDR3 nucleotide sequence: TGTGCCAGCAGCTTAGTCCGGGGGGCAACTTACTACGAGCAGTACTTC.

This clonotype was counted many times. The chain couples TRBV12-3 or TRBV12-4 to TRBJ1-4; D is unclear. The V and J ends lost 3 bases and 7 bases respectively, with 21 bases between them. The CDR3 runs 17 residues. The CDR3 sequence is CASSFWARRFPPEKLFF. The DNA for the CDR3 is TGTGCCAGCAGTTTCTGGGCCAGGAGATTTCCTCCTGAAAAACTGTTTTTT.